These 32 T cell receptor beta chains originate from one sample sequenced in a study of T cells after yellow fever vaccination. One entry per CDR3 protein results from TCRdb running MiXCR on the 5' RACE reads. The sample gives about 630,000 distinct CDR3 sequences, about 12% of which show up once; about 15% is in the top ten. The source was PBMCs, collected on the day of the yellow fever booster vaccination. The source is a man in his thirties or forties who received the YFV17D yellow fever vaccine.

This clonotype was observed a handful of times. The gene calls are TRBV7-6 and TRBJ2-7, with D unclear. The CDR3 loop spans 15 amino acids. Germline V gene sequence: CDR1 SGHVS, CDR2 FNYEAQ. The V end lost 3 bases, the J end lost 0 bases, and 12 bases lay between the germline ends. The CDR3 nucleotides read TGTGCCAGCAGCTTGCAGGCTACCCCCTCCTACGAGCAGTACTTC. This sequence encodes CASSLQATPSYEQYF.

The CDR3 loop reads CASRTGSNEQFF. The DNA for the CDR3 is TGTGCCAGCAGAACAGGGTCCAATGAGCAGTTCTTC. V gene TRBV3-1 combines with J gene TRBJ2-1; D is possibly TRBD1 (6 bases). The germline V and J ends were trimmed by 6 bases and 6 bases, with 9 bases remaining between them. CDR1 and CDR2 from the germline V gene are LGHDT and YNNKEL (reference sequence). The CDR3 has 12 amino acids.

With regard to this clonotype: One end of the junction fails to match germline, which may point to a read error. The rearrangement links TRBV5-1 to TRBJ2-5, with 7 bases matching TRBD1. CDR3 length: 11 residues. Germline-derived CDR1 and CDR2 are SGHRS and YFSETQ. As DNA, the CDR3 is TGCGCCAGCAGCAACGACAGGGCCCTCAACTTC. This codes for CASSNDRALNF. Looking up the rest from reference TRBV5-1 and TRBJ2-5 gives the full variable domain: KAGVTQTPRYLIKTRGQQVTLSCSPISGHRSVSWYQQTPGQGLQFLFEYFSETQRNKGNFPGRFSGRQFSNSRSEMNVSTLELGDSALYLCASSNDRALNFGPGTRLLVL.

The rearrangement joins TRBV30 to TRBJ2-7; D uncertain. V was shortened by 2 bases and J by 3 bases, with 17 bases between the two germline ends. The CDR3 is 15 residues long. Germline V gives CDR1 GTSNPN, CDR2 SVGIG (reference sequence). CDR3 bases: TGTGCCTGGAGTTACGGCGAAGGAAGAGGCTACGAGCAGTACTTC. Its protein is CAWSYGEGRGYEQYF. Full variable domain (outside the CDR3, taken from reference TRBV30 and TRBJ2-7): SQTIHQWPATLVQPVGSPLSLECTVEGTSNPNLYWYRQAAGRGLQLLFYSVGIGQISSEVPQNLSASRPQDRQFILSSKKLLLSDSGFYLCAWSYGEGRGYEQYFGPGTRLTVT.

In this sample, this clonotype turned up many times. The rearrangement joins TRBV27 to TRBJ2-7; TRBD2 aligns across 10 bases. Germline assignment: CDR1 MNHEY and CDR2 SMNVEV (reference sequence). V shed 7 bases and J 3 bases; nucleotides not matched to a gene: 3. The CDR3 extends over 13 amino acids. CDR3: CASNPSGSYEQYF. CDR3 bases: TGTGCCAGCAACCCTAGCGGGAGCTACGAGCAGTACTTC.

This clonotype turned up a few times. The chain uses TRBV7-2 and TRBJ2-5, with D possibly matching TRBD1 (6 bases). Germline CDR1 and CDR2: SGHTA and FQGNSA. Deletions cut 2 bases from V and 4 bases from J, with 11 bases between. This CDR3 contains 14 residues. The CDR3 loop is CASSLQQGPETQYF. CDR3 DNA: TGTGCCAGCAGCTTACAACAGGGCCCAGAGACCCAGTACTTC.

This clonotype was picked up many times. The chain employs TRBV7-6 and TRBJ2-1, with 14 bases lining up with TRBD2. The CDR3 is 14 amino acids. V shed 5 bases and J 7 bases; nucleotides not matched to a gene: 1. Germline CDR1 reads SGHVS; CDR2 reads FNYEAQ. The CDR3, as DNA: TGTGCCAGCAGCCGGACTAGCGGGAGGAATGAGCAGTTCTTC. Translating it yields CASSRTSGRNEQFF.

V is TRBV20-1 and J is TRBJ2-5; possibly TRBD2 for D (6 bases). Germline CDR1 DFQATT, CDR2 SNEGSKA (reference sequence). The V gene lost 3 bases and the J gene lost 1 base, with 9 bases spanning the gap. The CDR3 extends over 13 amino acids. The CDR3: CSASRTIQETQYF. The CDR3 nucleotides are TGCAGTGCTAGCCGGACTATCCAAGAGACCCAGTACTTC.

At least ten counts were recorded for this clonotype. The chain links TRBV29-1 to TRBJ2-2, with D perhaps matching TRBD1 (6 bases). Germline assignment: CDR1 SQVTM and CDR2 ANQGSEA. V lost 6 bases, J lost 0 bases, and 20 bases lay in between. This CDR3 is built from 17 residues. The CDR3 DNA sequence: TGCAGCGTCACCCTGGGCAGGGGCGCCGCGAACACCGGGGAGCTGTTTTTT. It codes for CSVTLGRGAANTGELFF.

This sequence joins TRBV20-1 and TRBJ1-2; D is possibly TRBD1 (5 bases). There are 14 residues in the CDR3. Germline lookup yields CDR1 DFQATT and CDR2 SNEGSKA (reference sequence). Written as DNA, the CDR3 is TGCAGCGCGAGACGGGGCCTTACATCGAGCGGCTACACCTTC. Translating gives CSARRGLTSSGYTF.

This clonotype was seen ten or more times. CDR3 coding DNA: TGTGCCACCGGAGGGGGCCAGCCCCCTAATGAGCAGTTCTTC. This codes for CATGGGQPPNEQFF. V is TRBV28 and J is TRBJ2-1; perhaps TRBD1 as D (7 bases). Germline V gene lookup returns CDR1 MDHEN and CDR2 SYDVKM. The CDR3 runs 14 residues. Trimming left V 10 bases short and J 7 bases short, with 20 bases between.

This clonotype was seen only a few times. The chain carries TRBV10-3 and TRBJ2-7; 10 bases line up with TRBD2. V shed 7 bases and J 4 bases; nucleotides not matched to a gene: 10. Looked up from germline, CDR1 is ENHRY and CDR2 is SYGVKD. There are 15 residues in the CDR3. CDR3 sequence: CAIKSGRARDYEQYF. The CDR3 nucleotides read TGTGCCATCAAAAGCGGGAGGGCCAGGGATTACGAGCAGTACTTC.

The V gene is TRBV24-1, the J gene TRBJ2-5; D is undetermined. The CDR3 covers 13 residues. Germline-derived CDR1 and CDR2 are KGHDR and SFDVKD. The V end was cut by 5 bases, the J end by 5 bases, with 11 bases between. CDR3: CATSGSRIETQYF. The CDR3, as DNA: TGTGCCACCAGTGGATCAAGGATCGAGACCCAGTACTTC.

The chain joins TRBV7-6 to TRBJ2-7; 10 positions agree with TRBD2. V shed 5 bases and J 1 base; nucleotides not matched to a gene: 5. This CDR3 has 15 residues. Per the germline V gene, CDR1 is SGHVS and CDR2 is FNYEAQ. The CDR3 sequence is CASSSTSGASYEQYF. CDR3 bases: TGTGCCAGCAGCAGCACTAGCGGGGCTTCCTACGAGCAGTACTTC.

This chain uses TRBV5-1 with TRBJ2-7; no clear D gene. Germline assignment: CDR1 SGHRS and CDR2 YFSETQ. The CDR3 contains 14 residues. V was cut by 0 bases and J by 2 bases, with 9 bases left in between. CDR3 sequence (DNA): TGCGCCAGCAGCTTGGAGGACCAACCCTACGAGCAGTACTTC. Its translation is CASSLEDQPYEQYF.

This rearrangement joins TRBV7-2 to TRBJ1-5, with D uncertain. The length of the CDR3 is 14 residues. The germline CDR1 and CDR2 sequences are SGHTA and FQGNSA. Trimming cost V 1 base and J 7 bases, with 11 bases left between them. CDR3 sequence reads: CASSLGGGRQPQHF. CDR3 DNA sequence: TGTGCCAGCAGCTTAGGTGGAGGTCGACAGCCCCAGCATTTT.

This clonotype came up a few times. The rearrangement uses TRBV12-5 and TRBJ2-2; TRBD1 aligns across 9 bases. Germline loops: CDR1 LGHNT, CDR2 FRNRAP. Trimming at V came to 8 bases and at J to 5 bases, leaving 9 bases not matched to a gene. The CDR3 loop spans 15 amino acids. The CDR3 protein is CASHFGDRATGELFF. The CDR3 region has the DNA TGTGCTAGTCACTTCGGGGACAGGGCTACCGGGGAGCTGTTTTTT.

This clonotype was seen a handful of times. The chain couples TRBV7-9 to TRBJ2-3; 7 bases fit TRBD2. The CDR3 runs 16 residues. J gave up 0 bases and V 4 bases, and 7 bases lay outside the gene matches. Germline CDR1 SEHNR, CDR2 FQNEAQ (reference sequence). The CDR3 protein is CASSSSSGTSTDTQYF. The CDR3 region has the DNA TGTGCCAGCAGCTCTTCCAGCGGGACTAGCACAGATACGCAGTATTTT.

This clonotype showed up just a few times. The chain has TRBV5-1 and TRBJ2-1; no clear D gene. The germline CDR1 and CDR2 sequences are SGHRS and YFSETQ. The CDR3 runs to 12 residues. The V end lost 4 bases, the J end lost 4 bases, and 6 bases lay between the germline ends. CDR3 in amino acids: CASSQFYNEQFF. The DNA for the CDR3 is TGCGCCAGCAGCCAATTTTACAATGAGCAGTTCTTC.

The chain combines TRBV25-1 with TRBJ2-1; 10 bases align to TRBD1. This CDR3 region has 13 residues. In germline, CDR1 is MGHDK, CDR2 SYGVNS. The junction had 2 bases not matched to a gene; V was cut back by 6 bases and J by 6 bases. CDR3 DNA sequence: TGTGCCAGCAGCAGACAGGGGGCCAATGAGCAGTTCTTC. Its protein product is CASSRQGANEQFF.

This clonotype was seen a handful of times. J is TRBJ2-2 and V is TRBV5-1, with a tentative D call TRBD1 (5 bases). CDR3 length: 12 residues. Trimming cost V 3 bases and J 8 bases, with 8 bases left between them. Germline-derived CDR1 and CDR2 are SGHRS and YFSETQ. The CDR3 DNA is TGCGCCAGCAGCTGGACACGAGGGGAGCTGTTTTTT. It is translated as CASSWTRGELFF.

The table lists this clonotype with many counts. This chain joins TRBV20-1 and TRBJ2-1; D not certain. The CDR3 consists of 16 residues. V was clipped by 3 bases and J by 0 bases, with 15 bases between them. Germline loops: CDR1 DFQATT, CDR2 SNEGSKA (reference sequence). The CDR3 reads CSASPPLPLSYNEQFF. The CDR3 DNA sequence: TGCAGTGCTAGCCCCCCACTTCCGCTCTCCTACAATGAGCAGTTCTTC.

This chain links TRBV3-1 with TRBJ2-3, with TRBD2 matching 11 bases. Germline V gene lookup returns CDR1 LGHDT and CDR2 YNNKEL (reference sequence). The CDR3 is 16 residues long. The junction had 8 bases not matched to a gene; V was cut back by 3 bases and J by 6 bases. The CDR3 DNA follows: TGTGCCAGCAGCCATTACGAGACTAGCGGGGCGGATACGCAGTATTTT. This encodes CASSHYETSGADTQYF.

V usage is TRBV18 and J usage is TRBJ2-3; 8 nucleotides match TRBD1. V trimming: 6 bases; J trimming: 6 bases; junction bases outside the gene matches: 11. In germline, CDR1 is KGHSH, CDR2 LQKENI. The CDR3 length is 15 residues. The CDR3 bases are TGTGCCAGCTCGACCGGGACAGGTCGTATGGATACGCAGTATTTT. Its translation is CASSTGTGRMDTQYF.

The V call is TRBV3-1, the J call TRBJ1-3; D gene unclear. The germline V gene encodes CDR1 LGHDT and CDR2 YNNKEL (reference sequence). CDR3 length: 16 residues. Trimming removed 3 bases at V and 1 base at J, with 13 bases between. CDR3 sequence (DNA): TGTGCCAGCAGCCAGTCCTCTGCGTTTTCTGGAAACACCATATATTTT. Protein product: CASSQSSAFSGNTIYF.

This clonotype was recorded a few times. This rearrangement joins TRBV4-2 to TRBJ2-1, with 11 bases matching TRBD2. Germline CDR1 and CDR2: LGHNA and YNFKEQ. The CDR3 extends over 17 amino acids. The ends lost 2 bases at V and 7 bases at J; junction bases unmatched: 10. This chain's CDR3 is CASSQSPTSGSTNEQFF. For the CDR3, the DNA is TGTGCCAGCAGCCAATCCCCAACTAGCGGGAGTACGAATGAGCAGTTCTTC.

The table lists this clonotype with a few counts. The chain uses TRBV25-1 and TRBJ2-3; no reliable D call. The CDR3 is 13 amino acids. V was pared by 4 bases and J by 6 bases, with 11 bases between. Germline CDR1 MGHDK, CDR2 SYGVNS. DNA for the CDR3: TGTGCCAGCAGTGTCCCAGGCTCCGATACGCAGTATTTT. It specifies CASSVPGSDTQYF. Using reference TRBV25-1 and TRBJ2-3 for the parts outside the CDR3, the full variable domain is EADIYQTPRYLVIGTGKKITLECSQTMGHDKMYWYQQDPGMELHLIHYSYGVNSTEKGDLSSESTVSRIRTEHFPLTLESARPSHTSQYLCASSVPGSDTQYFGPGTRLTVL.

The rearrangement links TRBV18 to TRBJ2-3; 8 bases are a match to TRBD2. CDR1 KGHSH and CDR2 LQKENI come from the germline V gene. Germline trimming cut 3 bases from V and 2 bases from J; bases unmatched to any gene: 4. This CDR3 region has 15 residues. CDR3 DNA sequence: TGTGCCAGCTCACCCATAGCGGGACACACAGATACGCAGTATTTT. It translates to CASSPIAGHTDTQYF.

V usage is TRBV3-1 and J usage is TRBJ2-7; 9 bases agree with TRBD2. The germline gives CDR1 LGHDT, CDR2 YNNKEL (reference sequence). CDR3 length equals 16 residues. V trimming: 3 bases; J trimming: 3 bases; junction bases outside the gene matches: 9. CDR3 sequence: CASSQGSWREGYEQYF. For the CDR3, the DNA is TGTGCCAGCAGCCAGGGTTCGTGGCGGGAGGGCTACGAGCAGTACTTC.

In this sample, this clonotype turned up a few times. The CDR3 region is CSARPSTGNQPQHF. For the CDR3, the DNA is TGCAGTGCTAGACCGAGTACGGGGAATCAGCCCCAGCATTTT. The chain recombines TRBV20-1 with TRBJ1-5, with D unresolved. V dropped 2 bases and J dropped 4 bases, with 12 bases sitting between them. Germline CDR1 reads DFQATT; CDR2 reads SNEGSKA (reference sequence). CDR3 length equals 14 residues.

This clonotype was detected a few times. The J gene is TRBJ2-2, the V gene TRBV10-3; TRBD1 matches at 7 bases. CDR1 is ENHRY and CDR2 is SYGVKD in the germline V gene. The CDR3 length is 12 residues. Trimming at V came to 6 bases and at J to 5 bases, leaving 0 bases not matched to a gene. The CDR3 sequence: CAIRGQTGELFF. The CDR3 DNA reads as TGTGCCATCAGGGGACAGACCGGGGAGCTGTTTTTT.

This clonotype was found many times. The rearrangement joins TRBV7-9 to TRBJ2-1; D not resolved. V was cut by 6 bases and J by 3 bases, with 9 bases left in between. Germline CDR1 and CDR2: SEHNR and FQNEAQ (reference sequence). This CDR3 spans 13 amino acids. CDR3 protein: CASRFAGYNEQFF. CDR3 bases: TGTGCCAGCAGGTTCGCAGGCTACAATGAGCAGTTCTTC.